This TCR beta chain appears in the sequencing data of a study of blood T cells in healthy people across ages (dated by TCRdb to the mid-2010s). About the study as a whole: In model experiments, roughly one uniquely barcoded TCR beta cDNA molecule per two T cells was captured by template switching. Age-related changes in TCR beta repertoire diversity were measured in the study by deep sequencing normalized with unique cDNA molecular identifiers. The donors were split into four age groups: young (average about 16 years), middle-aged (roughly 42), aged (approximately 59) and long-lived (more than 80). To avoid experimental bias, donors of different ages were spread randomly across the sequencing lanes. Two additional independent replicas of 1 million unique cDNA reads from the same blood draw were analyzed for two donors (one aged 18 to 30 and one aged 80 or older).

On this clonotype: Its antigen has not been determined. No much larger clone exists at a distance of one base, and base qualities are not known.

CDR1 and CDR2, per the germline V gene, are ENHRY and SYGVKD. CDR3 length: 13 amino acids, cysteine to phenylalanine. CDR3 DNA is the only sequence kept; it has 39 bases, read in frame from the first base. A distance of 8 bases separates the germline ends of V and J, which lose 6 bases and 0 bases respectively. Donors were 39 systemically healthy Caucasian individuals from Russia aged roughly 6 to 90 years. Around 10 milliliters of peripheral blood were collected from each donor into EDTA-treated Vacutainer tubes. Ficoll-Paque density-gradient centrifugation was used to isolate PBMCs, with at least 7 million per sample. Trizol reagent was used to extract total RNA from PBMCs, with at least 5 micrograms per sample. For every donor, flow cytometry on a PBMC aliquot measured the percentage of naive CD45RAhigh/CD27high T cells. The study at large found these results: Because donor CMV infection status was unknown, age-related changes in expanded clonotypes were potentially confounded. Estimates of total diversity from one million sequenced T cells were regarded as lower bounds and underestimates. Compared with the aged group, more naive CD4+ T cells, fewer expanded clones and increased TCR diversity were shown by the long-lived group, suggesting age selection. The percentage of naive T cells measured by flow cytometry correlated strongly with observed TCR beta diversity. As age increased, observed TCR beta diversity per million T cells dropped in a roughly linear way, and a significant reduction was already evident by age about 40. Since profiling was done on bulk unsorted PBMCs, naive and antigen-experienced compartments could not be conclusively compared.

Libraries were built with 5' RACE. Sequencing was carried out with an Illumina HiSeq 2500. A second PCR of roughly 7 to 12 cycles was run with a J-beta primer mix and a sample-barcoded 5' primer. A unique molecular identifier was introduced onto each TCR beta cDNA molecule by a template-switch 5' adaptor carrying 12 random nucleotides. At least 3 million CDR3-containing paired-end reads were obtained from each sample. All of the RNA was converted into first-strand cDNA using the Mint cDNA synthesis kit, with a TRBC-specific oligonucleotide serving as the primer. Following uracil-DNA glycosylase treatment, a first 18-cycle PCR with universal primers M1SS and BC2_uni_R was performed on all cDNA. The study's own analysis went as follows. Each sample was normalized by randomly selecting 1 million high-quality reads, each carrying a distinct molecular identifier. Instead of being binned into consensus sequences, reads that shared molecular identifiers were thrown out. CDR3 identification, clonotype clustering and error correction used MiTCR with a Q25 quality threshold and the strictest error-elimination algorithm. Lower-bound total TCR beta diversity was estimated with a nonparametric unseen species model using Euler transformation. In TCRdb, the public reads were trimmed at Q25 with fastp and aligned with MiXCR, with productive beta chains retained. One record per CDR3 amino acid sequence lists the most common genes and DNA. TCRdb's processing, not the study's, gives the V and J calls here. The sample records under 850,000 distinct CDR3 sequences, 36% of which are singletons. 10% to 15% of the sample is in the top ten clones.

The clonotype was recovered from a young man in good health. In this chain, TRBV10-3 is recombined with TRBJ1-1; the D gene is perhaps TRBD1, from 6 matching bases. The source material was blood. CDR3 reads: CAIRDSLNTEAFF. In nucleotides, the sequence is TGTGCCATCAGGGACAGTTTGAACACTGAAGCTTTCTTT.